This passage covers 21 T cell receptor beta chains from one sample sequenced in a study of blood T cell repertoires in COVID-19. TCRdb's copy holds only in-frame clones and misses some; the assay was immunoSEQ multiplex PCR. The sample yields approximately 94,000 clones, 70% to 90% seen once. The sequenced material came from peripheral blood. These receptor sequences come from a human donor in a cohort sampled during active COVID-19.

The V call is TRBV5-1, the J call TRBJ1-1; the match to TRBD1 covers 9 bases. Per germline, CDR1 SGHRS and CDR2 YFSETQ. The CDR3 runs to 16 residues. J was trimmed by 0 bases and V by 4 bases; bases with no gene match: 7. The CDR3 nucleotides are TGCGCCAGCAGCCCTGGACAGGGGCACATGAACACTGAAGCTTTCTTT. Its protein product is CASSPGQGHMNTEAFF.

This chain joins TRBV5-6 and TRBJ1-5; D may be TRBD1 (5 bases). The V end lost 2 bases, the J end lost 3 bases, and 12 bases lay between the germline ends. CDR3 length: 15 amino acids. Germline CDR1 reads SGHDT; CDR2 reads YYEEEE. CDR3 DNA: TGTGCCAGCAGCTTTTCAGGGTTAGACAATCAGCCCCAGCATTTT. It encodes CASSFSGLDNQPQHF.

The count of this clone is one. V is TRBV2 and J is TRBJ2-5; D is ambiguous. Germline values: CDR1 SNHLY, CDR2 FYNNEI. This CDR3 has 13 residues. V lost 4 bases and J lost 2, with 8 bases in between. CDR3 nucleotide sequence: TGTGCCAGCAGTGTTTCGAGGCAAGAGACCCAGTACTTC. Protein sequence: CASSVSRQETQYF.

This clone was detected once. The V and J genes are TRBV18 and TRBJ2-7; 11 bases fit TRBD1. Germline CDR1 and CDR2: KGHSH and LQKENI. CDR3 length: 17 amino acids. V shed 2 bases, J shed 4 bases, and the junction held 10 bases outside the gene matches. The DNA of the CDR3 is TGTGCCAGCTCACCAAATGTGGGACAGGGGGTAAGGTACGAGCAGTACTTC. Amino acid sequence: CASSPNVGQGVRYEQYF. Complete variable domain (other parts from reference TRBV18 and TRBJ2-7): NAGVMQNPRHLVRRRGQEARLRCSPMKGHSHVYWYRQLPEEGLKFMVYLQKENIIDESGMPKERFSAEFPKEGPSILRIQQVVRGDSAAYFCASSPNVGQGVRYEQYFGPGTRLTVT.

The chain combines TRBV6-2 or TRBV6-3 with TRBJ1-1; tentatively, D is TRBD1 (5 bases). Per germline, CDR1 MNHEY and CDR2 SVGEGT. The CDR3 is made up of 15 amino acids. V gave up 0 bases and J gave up 7 bases, with 15 bases separating them. The CDR3 loop is CASSYSGQGRGEAFF. CDR3 DNA sequence: TGTGCCAGCAGTTACTCCGGGCAGGGAAGGGGTGAAGCTTTCTTT.

The V and J genes are TRBV29-1 and TRBJ2-1; a weak D match, TRBD1 (6 bases). V was clipped by 1 base and J by 1 base, with 14 bases between them. The germline V gene has CDR1 SQVTM and CDR2 ANQGSEA. The CDR3 covers 16 residues. DNA of the CDR3: TGCAGCGTTGAAGGCCTGGGGGCGACTTCCTACAATGAGCAGTTCTTC. This sequence encodes CSVEGLGATSYNEQFF.

This chain links TRBV2 with TRBJ1-4, with D possibly TRBD1 on 5 matching bases. Per germline, CDR1 SNHLY and CDR2 FYNNEI. The V end was cut by 5 bases, the J end by 13 bases, with 26 bases between. This CDR3 region has 16 residues. In DNA form, the CDR3 reads TGTGCCAGCAGTAATACCGAGTGGGCCCAGGGCAGGGCACTGTTTTTT. It yields the protein CASSNTEWAQGRALFF.

DNA for the CDR3: TGTGCCAGCAGCCGATTGGGGGACTCGGGAAACACCATATATTTT. Its protein product is CASSRLGDSGNTIYF. V gene TRBV7-9 combines with J gene TRBJ1-3; D might be TRBD1 (5 bases). Trimming took 5 bases from V and 4 from J, leaving 15 bases between them. The CDR3 has 15 amino acids. Germline CDR1 SEHNR, CDR2 FQNEAQ (reference sequence). The complete variable domain, with remaining parts taken from reference TRBV7-9 and TRBJ1-3, reads DTGVSQNPRHKITKRGQNVTFRCDPISEHNRLYWYRQTLGQGPEFLTYFQNEAQLEKSRLLSDRFSAERPKGSFSTLEIQRTEQGDSAMYLCASSRLGDSGNTIYFGEGSWLTVV.

This sequence joins TRBV18 and TRBJ2-3; D might be TRBD2 (6 bases). The germline CDR1 and CDR2 sequences are KGHSH and LQKENI. The CDR3 consists of 13 residues. Trimming took off 4 bases at V and 6 bases at J, with 11 bases between the two ends. The CDR3 is CASSLTSADTQYF. The CDR3, as DNA: TGTGCCAGCTCACTGACTAGTGCGGATACGCAGTATTTT.

The chain uses TRBV7-2 and TRBJ2-1, with TRBD1 matching 8 bases. The CDR3 consists of 16 residues. Trimming at V came to 5 bases and at J to 2 bases, leaving 8 bases not matched to a gene. Germline V CDR1 and CDR2: SGHTA, FQGNSA. This chain's CDR3 is CASSRQTGDAYNEQFF. CDR3 coding DNA: TGTGCCAGCAGCCGTCAGACAGGGGACGCCTACAATGAGCAGTTCTTC.

The chain links TRBV6-5 to TRBJ2-7, with 7 bases fitting TRBD1. The CDR3 totals 15 residues. V was pared by 0 bases and J by 12 bases, with 14 bases of the junction left unmatched. Germline V gene sequence: CDR1 MNHEY, CDR2 SVGAGI. CDR3 bases: TGTGCCAGCAGTTACTCAGAATATCGGTCACAGGGGCTGTACTTC. Translation gives CASSYSEYRSQGLYF.

The V gene is TRBV3-1 (or the pseudogene TRBV3-2), the J gene TRBJ2-3; 15 positions match TRBD2. With 4 bases clipped from V and 7 bases from J, the junction kept 6 bases outside the gene matches. CDR3 length equals 16 residues. Looked up from germline, CDR1 is LGHDT and CDR2 is YNNKEL (reference sequence). CDR3 loop: CASSLRTSGRGHTQYF. The CDR3 DNA reads as TGTGCCAGCAGCCTAAGGACTAGCGGGAGGGGGCATACGCAGTATTTT.

This chain joins TRBV6-2 or TRBV6-3 and TRBJ2-1; D may be TRBD2 (6 bases). The CDR3 sequence is 19 residues long. Germline V gives CDR1 MNHEY, CDR2 SVGEGT. Trimming pared 0 bases from V and 0 bases from J, leaving 18 bases between. This CDR3 is CASSYSIRASASSYNEQFF. The DNA of the CDR3 is TGTGCCAGCAGTTACTCGATCAGGGCTAGCGCGAGCTCCTACAATGAGCAGTTCTTC.

This chain uses TRBV5-1 with TRBJ2-7, with 7 bases lining up with TRBD1. This CDR3 has 14 amino acids. The germline gives CDR1 SGHRS, CDR2 YFSETQ. V was clipped by 0 bases and J by 3 bases; unmatched bases: 3. The CDR3 here is CASSLDRGIYEQYF. CDR3 sequence (DNA): TGCGCCAGCAGCTTGGACAGGGGAATCTACGAGCAGTACTTC.

This clone was recorded once. The CDR3 DNA follows: TGCGCCAGCAGCTTGAGTAGCGGGAGGCCCGGGGATGAGCAGTTCTTC. Translating gives CASSLSSGRPGDEQFF. V usage is TRBV5-1 and J usage is TRBJ2-1; 10 bases agree with TRBD2. CDR3 length: 16 residues. V trimming: 1 base; J trimming: 8 bases; junction bases outside the gene matches: 9. Germline V gives CDR1 SGHRS, CDR2 YFSETQ.

The V gene is TRBV29-1, the J gene TRBJ2-7; 15 positions match TRBD2. Germline assignment: CDR1 SQVTM and CDR2 ANQGSEA. There are 17 residues in the CDR3. V gave up 4 bases and J gave up 0 bases; unmatched junction bases: 7. DNA for the CDR3: TGCAGCGTTGCTGGGACTAGCGGGAGGCGGAGCTCCTACGAGCAGTACTTC. Translating gives CSVAGTSGRRSSYEQYF.

The chain links TRBV7-2 to TRBJ2-1, with D possibly TRBD2 on 6 matching bases. Germline CDR1 and CDR2: SGHTA and FQGNSA. CDR3 length: 15 residues. Trimming left V 5 bases short and J 7 bases short, with 18 bases between. CDR3 protein: CASSPGLGTPNEQFF. Here the CDR3 DNA reads TGTGCCAGCAGCCCGGGGCTCGGGACTCCGAATGAGCAGTTCTTC.

V and J are TRBV10-2 and TRBJ1-2; D is ambiguous. Germline V gene lookup returns CDR1 WSHSY and CDR2 SAAADI. This CDR3 comprises 14 residues. V lost 0 bases to trimming and J lost 4 bases, with 9 bases between them. As DNA, the CDR3 is TGCGCCAGCAGTGAGTCCAGGATCCTCTATGGCTACACCTTC. Translating it yields CASSESRILYGYTF.

The CDR3 is CARSEGTNRDGEQYF. CDR3 sequence (DNA): TGTGCCAGAAGCGAGGGAACAAACAGGGATGGGGAGCAGTACTTC. The chain recombines TRBV7-5 with TRBJ2-7; the table gives TRBD1 as D, unverified against the DNA. TRBV7-5 corresponds to a pseudogene. This CDR3 is 15 amino acids long.

The J gene is TRBJ1-1, the V gene TRBV6-5, with D possibly being TRBD1 (5 bases). Germline V gene data show CDR1 as MNHEY and CDR2 as SVGAGI. The V end lost 6 bases, the J end lost 1 base, and 15 bases lay between the germline ends. This CDR3 is 15 amino acids long. CDR3 sequence: CASSPLGEENTEAFF. The CDR3 DNA sequence: TGTGCCAGCAGCCCCCTGGGGGAGGAGAACACTGAAGCTTTCTTT.

The V gene is TRBV6-5, the J gene TRBJ2-7, with TRBD1 as a possible D gene (6 bases). V was clipped by 10 bases and J by 3 bases, with 16 bases between them. The CDR3 sequence is 13 residues long. Germline CDR1 MNHEY, CDR2 SVGAGI. CDR3 region: CATRGTNFYEQYF. Here the CDR3 DNA reads TGTGCCACCAGAGGGACAAATTTCTACGAGCAGTACTTC.